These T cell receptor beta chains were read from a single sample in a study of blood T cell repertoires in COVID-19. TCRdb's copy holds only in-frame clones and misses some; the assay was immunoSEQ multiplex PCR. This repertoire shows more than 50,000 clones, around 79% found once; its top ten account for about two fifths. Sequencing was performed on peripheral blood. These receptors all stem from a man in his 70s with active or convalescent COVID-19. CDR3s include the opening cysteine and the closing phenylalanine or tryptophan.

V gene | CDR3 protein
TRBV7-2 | CASSSGGGFTEAFF
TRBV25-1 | CASSDPSGRAYEQYF
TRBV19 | CASSIKLEGGGLFF
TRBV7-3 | CASSPGQGPDTQYF
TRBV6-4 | CASSPTAGAPEAFF
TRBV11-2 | CASSPLRGSYEQYF
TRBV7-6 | CASSLGTGGNDQPQHF
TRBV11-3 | CASSLEGSGGHVIYEQYF
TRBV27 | CASRPNRVWNQPQHF
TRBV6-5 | CASSYGTGVGNTIYF
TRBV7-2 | CASSLQGLSLGGLGYGYTF
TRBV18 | CASSPRGPPNTEAFF
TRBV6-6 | CASSYSGTGGYGYTF
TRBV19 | CASSNRVRSNQPQHF
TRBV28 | CASSRTGRPGELFF
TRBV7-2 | CATGGGATAEAFF
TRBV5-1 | CASSSAGDTYNEQFF
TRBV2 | CASKGRDRVGDTQYF
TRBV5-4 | CASRVAGGRVYEQYF
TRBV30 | CAWSVQGGGETQYF
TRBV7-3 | CASSPGQGGYTF
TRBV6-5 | CASSRTGGNYGYTF
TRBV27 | CASTQHLGGEQYF
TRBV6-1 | CASSVGQGARANEKLFF
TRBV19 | CASSIVVDNEQFF
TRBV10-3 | CASRGPDSPLHF
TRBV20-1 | CSASPGQGFEKLFF
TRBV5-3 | CARSFQQASGANVLTF
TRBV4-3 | CASSPRDTDREKLFF
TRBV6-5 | CASSYSSGRVGDTQYF
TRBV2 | CASSDRAGYGYTF
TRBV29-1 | CSVGSGFSGNTIYF
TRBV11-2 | CASSLDPSGRSYEQYF
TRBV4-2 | CASSHDRGRSGGEKLFF
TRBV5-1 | CASSPPTYYGYTF
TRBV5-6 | CASTIGTRANEQYF
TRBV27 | CASSKVSILREEKLFF
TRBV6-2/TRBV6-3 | CASSYFGQGVYEQYF
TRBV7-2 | CASSYLPYEQYF